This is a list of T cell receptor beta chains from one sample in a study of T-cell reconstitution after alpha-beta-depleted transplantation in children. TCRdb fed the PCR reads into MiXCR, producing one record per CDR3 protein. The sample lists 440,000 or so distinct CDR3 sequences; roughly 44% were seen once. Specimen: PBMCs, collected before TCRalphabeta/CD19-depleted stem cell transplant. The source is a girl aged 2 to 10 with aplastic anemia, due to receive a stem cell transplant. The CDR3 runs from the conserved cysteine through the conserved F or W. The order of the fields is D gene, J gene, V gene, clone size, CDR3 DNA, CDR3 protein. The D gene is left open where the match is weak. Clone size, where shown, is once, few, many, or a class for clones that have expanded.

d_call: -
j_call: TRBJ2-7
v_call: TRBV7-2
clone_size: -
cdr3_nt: TGTGCCAGCAGCTCAGCTACGGACCTGATGGCCTACGAGCAGTACTTC
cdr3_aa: CASSSATDLMAYEQYF

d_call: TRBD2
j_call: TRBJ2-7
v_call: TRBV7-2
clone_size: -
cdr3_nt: TGTGCCAGCAGCTACCGGCTAGCGGGAGACCCCTACGAGCAGTACTTC
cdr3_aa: CASSYRLAGDPYEQYF

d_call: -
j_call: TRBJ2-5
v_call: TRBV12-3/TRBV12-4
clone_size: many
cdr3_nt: TGTGCCAGCAGTTTTGCTGGGCGGTACCAAGAGACCCAGTACTTC
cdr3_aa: CASSFAGRYQETQYF

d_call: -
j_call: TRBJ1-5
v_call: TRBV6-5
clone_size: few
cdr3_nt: TGTGCCAGCAGTTACTCGGCAGGCAATCAGCCCCAGCATTTT
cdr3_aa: CASSYSAGNQPQHF

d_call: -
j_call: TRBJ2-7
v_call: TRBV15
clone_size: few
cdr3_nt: TGTGCCACCAGCGGGACGGATTCCTACGAGCAGTACTTC
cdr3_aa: CATSGTDSYEQYF

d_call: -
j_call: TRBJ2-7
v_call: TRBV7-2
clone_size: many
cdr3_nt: TGTGCCAGCAGCGCGGGGTCGATCTACGAGCAGTACTTC
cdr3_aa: CASSAGSIYEQYF

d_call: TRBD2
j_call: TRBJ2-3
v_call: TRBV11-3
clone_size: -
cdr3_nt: TGTGCCAGCAGCCTCGCAGCGGGAAGGAGCAGAACAGATACGCAGTATTTT
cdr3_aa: CASSLAAGRSRTDTQYF

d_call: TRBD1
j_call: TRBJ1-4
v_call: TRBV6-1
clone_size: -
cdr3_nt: TGTGCCAGCCGGGACAGGACTAATGAAAAACTGTTTTTT
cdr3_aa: CASRDRTNEKLFF

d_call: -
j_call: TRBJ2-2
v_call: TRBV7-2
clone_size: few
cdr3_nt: TGTGCCAGCAGCTTAGGAGCAGTGGGGGGGAACACCGGGGAGCTGTTTTTT
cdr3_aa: CASSLGAVGGNTGELFF

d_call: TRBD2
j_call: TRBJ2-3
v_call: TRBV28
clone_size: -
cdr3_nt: TGTGCCAGCAGTTCGGCGGGAGGCGCAGATACGCAGTATTTT
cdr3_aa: CASSSAGGADTQYF

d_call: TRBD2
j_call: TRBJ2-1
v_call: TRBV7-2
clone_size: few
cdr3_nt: TGTGCCAGCAGCATACTAGCGGGAAGAGGCAATGAGCAGTTCTTC
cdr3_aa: CASSILAGRGNEQFF

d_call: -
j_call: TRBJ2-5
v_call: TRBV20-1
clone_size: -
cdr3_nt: TGCAGTGCTAGAGATTTGGGAAAAGAGACCCAGTACTTC
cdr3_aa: CSARDLGKETQYF

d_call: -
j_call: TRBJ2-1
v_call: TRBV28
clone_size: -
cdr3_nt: TGTGCCAGCAGCCCAGGACTATTAGCAGACAATGAGCAGTTCTTC
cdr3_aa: CASSPGLLADNEQFF

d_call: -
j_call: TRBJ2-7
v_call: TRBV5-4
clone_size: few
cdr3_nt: TGTGCCAGCAGCGCTGATGAGACAGTCTCCTACGAGCAGTACTTC
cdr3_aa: CASSADETVSYEQYF

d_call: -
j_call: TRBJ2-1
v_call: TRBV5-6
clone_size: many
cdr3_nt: TGTGCCAGCCTTCCCACCGGGACACCGTACAATGAGCAGTTCTTC
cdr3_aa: CASLPTGTPYNEQFF

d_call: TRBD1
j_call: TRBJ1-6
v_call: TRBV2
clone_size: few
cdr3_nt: TGTGCCAGCAGCCCGACAGGGGGCTATAATTCACCCCTCCACTTT
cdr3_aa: CASSPTGGYNSPLHF

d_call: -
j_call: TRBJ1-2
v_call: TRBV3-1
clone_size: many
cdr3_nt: TGTGCCAGCAGCCAAGATTCGGGGACGGATGGCTACACCTTC
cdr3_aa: CASSQDSGTDGYTF

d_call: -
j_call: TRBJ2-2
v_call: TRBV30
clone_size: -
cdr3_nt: TGTGCCTGGAGTTTACTAGGTGGAGTGGTGGAGCTGTTTTTT
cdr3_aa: CAWSLLGGVVELFF

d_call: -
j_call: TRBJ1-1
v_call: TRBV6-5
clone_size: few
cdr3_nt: TGTGCCAGCAGTTATAAGGGGCCTATCTTTGGGGAAGCTTTCTTT
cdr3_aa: CASSYKGPIFGEAFF

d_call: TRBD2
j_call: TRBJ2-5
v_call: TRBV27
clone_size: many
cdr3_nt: TGTGCCAGCAGACGGACTAGACAAGAGACCCAGTACTTC
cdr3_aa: CASRRTRQETQYF

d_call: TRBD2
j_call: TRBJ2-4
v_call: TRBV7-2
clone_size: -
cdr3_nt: TGTGCCAGCGAAGGGACTAGCGGAAACATTCAGTACTTC
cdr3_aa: CASEGTSGNIQYF

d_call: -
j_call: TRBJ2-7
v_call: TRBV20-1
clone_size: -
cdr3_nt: TGCAGTGCTCGACCCACCACAGATTACGAGCAGTACTTC
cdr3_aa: CSARPTTDYEQYF

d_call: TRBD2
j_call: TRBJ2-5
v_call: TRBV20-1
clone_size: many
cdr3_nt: TGCAGTGCTACATCCGGGACTAGCGGATCCCCGGCCCAGTACTTC
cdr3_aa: CSATSGTSGSPAQYF

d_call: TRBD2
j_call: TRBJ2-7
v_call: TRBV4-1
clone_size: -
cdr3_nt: TGCGCCAGCAGCCAGGCCACTAGCGGGAGGGCCTCCTACGAGCAGTACTTC
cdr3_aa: CASSQATSGRASYEQYF

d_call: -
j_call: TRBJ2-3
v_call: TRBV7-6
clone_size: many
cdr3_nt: TGTGCCAGCAGCTTGGGGACCACAGATACGCAGTATTTT
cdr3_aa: CASSLGTTDTQYF

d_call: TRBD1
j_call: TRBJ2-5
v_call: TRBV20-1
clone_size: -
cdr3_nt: TGCAGTGCTAGAACCGGGACAGTCCAAGAGACCCAGTACTTC
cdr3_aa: CSARTGTVQETQYF

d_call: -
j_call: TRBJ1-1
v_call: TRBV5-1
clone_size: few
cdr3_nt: TGCGCCAGCAGCATTAACAAGGGGGGTGGCACTGAAGCTTTCTTT
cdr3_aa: CASSINKGGGTEAFF

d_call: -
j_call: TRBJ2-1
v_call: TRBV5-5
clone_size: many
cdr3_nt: TGTGCCAGCAGCTGGGACCCTCTCACCTACAATGAGCAGTTCTTC
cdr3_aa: CASSWDPLTYNEQFF

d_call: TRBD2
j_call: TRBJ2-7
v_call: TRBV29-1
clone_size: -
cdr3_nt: TGCAGCGTTGAAAGGGCGATGGCACTAGCGGGAGGGCCGGGCTCCTACGAGCAGTACTTC
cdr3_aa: CSVERAMALAGGPGSYEQYF

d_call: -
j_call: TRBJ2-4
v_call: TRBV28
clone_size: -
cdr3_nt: TGTGCCAGCAGTTCCCCACATGGGCGAGGGGACATTCAGTACTTC
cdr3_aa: CASSSPHGRGDIQYF

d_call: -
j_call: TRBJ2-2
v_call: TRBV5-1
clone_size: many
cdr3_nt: TGCGCCAGCAGCTTCGGACAGTACACCGGGGAGCTGTTTTTT
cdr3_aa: CASSFGQYTGELFF

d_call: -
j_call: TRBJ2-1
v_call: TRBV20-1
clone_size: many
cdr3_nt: TGCAGTGCTCTTCCTGCAGTGGACAATGAGCAGTTCTTC
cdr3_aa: CSALPAVDNEQFF

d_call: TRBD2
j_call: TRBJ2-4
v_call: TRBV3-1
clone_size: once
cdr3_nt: TGTGCCAGCAGCCAACTTAGCGGGAGAAGTTCGCACATTCAGTACTTC
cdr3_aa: CASSQLSGRSSHIQYF

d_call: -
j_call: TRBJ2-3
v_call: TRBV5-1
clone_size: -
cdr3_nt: TGCGCCAGCAGCCCGGCGGTCGCCAGAACAGATACGCAGTATTTT
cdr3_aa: CASSPAVARTDTQYF

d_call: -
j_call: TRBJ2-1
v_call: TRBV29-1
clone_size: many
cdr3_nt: TGCAGCGCTACACGTGGGGGTTCGGACAATGAGCAGTTCTTC
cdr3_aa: CSATRGGSDNEQFF

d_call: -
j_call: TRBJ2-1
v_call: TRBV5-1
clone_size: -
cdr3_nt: TGCGCCAGCAGCCCAGTAGGCAATCAGCAGTTCTTC
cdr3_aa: CASSPVGNQQFF

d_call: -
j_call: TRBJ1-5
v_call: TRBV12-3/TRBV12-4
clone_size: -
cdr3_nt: TGTGCCAGCAGTTTAGGGCCCGGGAATCAGCCCCAGCATTTT
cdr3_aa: CASSLGPGNQPQHF

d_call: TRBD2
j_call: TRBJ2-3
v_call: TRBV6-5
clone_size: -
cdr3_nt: TGTGCCAGCAGTTATGTCACGGCTAGCGGCCCCACAGATACGCAGTATTTT
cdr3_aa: CASSYVTASGPTDTQYF

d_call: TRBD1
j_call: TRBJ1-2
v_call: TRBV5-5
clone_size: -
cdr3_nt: TGTGCCAGCGGCCGACAGGGGGATGGCTACACCTTC
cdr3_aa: CASGRQGDGYTF

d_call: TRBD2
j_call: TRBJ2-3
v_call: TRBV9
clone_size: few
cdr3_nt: TGTGCCAGCAGCGCCGGGACTAGCGCAGATACGCAGTATTTT
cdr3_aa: CASSAGTSADTQYF

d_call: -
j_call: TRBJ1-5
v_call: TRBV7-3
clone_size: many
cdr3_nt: TGTGCCAGCAGCCCCGCGGGGAACAATCAGCCCCAGCATTTT
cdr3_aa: CASSPAGNNQPQHF

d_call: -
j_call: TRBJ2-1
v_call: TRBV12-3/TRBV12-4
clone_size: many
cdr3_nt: TGTGCCAGCACTGTTTCGTCCACAAGGGAGCAGTTCTTC
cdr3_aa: CASTVSSTREQFF

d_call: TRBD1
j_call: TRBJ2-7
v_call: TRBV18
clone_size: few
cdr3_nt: TGTGCCAGCTCACCGTCGAGCGGACAGGGTCTCTACGAGCAGTACTTC
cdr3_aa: CASSPSSGQGLYEQYF

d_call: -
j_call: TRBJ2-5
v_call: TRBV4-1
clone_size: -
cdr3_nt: TGCGCCAGCAGCCAAGATAGGAGGACCCAAGAGACCCAGTACTTC
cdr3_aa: CASSQDRRTQETQYF

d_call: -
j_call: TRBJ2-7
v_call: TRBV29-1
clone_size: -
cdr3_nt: TGCAGCGTTGGGACACTCGGCAACGAGCAGTACTTC
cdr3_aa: CSVGTLGNEQYF

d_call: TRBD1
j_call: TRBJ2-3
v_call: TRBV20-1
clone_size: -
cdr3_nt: TGCAGTGCTAGAGATAGACGGGACAGGGGCACAGATACGCAGTATTTT
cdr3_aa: CSARDRRDRGTDTQYF

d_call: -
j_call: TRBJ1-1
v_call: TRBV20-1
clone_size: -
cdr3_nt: TGCAGTGCTAGATTTCCCGGGGTTGAAGCTTTCTTT
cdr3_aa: CSARFPGVEAFF

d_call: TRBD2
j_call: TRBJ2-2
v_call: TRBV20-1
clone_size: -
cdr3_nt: TGCAGTGCTAGACCTCCGGGAGGGACCGGGGAGCTGTTTTTT
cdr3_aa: CSARPPGGTGELFF

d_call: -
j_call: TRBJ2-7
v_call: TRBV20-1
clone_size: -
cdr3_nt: TGCAGTGCTTACAGTCAACCTCCTCTCTACGAGCAGTACTTC
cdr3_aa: CSAYSQPPLYEQYF

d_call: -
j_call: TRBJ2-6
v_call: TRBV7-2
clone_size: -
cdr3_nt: TGTGCCAGCAGCTTAGTGCCGGGAAGGTCTGGGGCCAACGTCCTGACTTTC
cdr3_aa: CASSLVPGRSGANVLTF

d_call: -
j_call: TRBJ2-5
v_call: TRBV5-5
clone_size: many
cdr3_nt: TGTGCCAGCAGCCCCCCCCAAGAGACCCAGTACTTC
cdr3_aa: CASSPPQETQYF

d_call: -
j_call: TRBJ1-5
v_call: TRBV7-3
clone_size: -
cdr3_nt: TGTGCCAGCAGCCCCGACAACAATCAGCCCCAGCATTTT
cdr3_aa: CASSPDNNQPQHF

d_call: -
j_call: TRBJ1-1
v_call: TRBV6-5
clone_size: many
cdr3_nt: TGTGCCAGCAGTTACGCGGGGGGGAACACTGAAGCTTTCTTT
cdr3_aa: CASSYAGGNTEAFF

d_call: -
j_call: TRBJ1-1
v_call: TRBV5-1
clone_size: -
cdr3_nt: TGCGCCAGCAGCTTGGGAAGGGAAAGACTAAACACTGAAGCTTTCTTT
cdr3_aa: CASSLGRERLNTEAFF